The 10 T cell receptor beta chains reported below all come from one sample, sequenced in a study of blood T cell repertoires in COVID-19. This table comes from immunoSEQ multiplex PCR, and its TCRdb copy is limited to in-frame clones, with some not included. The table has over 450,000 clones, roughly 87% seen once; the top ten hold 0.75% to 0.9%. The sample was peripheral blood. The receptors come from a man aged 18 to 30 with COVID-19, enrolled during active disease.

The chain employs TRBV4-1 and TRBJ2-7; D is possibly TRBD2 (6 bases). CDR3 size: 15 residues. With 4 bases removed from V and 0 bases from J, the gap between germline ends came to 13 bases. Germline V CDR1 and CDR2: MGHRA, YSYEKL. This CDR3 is CASSRLGSTSYEQYF. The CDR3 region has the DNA TGCGCCAGCAGCCGCCTCGGGAGCACCTCCTACGAGCAGTACTTC.

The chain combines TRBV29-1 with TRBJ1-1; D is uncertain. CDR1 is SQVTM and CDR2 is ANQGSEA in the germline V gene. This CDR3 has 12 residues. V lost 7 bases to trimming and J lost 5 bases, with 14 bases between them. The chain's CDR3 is CSATGGKTEAFF. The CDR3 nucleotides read TGCAGCGCCACGGGAGGGAAGACTGAAGCTTTCTTT.

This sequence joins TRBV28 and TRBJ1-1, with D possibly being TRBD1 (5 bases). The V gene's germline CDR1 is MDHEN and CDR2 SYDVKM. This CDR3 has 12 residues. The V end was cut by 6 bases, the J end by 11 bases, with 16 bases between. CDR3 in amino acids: CASSIVAGRAFF. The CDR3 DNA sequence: TGTGCCAGCAGCATCGTCGCAGGGCGGGCTTTCTTT. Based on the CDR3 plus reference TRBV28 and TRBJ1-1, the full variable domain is DVKVTQSSRYLVKRTGEKVFLECVQDMDHENMFWYRQDPGLGLRLIYFSYDVKMKEKGDIPEGYSVSREKKERFSLILESASTNQTSMYLCASSIVAGRAFFGQGTRLTVV.

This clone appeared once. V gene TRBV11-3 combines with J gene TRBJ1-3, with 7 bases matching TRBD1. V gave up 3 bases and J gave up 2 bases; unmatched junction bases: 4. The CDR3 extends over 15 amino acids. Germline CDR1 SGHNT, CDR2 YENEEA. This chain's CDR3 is CASSFRQGTGNTIYF. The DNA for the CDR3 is TGTGCCAGCAGCTTTAGACAGGGAACTGGAAACACCATATATTTT.

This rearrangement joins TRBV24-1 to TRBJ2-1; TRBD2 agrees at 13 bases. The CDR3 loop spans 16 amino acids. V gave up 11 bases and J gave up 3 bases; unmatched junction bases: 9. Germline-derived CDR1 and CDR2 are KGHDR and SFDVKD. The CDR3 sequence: CAIRGLAGVNYNEQFF. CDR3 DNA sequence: TGTGCCATCCGCGGACTAGCGGGAGTGAACTACAATGAGCAGTTCTTC.

This CDR3 is CATSGTGTGPYNEQFF. The CDR3 coding sequence is TGTGCCACCAGTGGCACCGGGACAGGCCCCTACAATGAGCAGTTCTTC. The J gene is TRBJ2-1, the V gene TRBV24-1; 8 bases are a match to TRBD1. The V segment lost 5 bases and the J segment 2 bases; nucleotides outside the gene matches: 7. Germline CDR1 is KGHDR and CDR2 is SFDVKD. The CDR3 loop spans 16 amino acids.

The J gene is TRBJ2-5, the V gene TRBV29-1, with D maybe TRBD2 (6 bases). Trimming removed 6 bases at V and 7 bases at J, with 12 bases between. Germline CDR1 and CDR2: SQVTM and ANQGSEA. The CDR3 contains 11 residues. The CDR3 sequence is CSVGDFGTQYF. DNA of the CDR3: TGCAGCGTCGGGGACTTTGGGACCCAGTACTTC.

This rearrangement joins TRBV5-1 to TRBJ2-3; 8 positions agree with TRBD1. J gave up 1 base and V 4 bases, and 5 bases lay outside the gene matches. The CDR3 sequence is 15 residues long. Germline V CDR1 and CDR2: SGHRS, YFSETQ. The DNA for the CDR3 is TGCGCCAGCAGCACGACAGGGGTCGGCACAGATACGCAGTATTTT. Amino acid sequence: CASSTTGVGTDTQYF.

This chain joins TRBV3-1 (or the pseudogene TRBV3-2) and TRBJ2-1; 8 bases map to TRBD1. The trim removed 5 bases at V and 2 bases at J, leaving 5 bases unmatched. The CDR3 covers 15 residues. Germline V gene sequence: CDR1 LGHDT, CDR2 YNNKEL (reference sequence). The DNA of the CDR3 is TGTGCCAGCAGCTACCGGGACAGGCCCTACAATGAGCAGTTCTTC. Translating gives CASSYRDRPYNEQFF.

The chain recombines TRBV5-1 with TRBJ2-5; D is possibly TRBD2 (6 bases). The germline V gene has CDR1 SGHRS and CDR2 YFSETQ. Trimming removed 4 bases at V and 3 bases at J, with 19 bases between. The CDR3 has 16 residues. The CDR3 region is CASSSGWSATEETQYF. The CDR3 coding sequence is TGCGCCAGCAGCAGCGGGTGGAGCGCTACAGAAGAGACCCAGTACTTC. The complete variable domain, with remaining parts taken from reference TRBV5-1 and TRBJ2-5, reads KAGVTQTPRYLIKTRGQQVTLSCSPISGHRSVSWYQQTPGQGLQFLFEYFSETQRNKGNFPGRFSGRQFSNSRSEMNVSTLELGDSALYLCASSSGWSATEETQYFGPGTRLLVL.